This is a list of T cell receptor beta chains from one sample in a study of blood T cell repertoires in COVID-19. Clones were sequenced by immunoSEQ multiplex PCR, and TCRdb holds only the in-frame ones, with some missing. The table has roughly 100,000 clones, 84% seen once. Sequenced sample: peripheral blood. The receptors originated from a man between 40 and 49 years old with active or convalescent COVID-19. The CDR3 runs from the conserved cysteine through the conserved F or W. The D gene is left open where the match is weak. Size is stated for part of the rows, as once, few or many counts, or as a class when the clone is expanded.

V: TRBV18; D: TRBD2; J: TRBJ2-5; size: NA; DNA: TGTGCCAGCTCACCAGGGGCGTCTAGCGGGTCGGAGACCCAGTACTTC; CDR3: CASSPGASSGSETQYF
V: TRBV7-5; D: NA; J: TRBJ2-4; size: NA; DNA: TGTGTCAGAAGCCCTCAACCGCAACCGACAGGGGGAAGAAACATTCAGTACTTC; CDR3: CVRSPQPQPTGGRNIQYF
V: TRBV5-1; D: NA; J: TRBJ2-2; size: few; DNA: TGCGCCAGCAGCTTGGTCGACACCGGGGAGCTGTTTTTT; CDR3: CASSLVDTGELFF
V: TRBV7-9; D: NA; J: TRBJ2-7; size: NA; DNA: TGTGCCAGCAGCTTTGAGGGGGTCCCCTACGAGCAGTACTTC; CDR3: CASSFEGVPYEQYF
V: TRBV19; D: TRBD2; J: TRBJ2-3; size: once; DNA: TGTGCCAGTTCTACGAACGGGCTCGGGGGGGGTACGCAGTATTTT; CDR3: CASSTNGLGGGTQYF
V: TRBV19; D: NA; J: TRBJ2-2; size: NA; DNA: TGTGCCAGTAGAAGGGGACACGCGAACACCGGGGAGCTGTTTTTT; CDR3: CASRRGHANTGELFF
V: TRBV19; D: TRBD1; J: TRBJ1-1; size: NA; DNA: TGTGCCAGTAGTCCCCCGGGACAGCTCTACACTGAAGCTTTCTTT; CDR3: CASSPPGQLYTEAFF
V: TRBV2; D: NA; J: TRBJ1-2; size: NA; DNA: TGTGCCAGCAGTGCAGGGGAAAACTATGGCTACACCTTC; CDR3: CASSAGENYGYTF
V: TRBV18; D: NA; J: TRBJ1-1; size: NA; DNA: TGTGCCAGCTCACCACCTGATTCGGGTCAGAGAACTGAAGCTTTCTTT; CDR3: CASSPPDSGQRTEAFF
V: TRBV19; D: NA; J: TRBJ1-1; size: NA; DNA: TGTGCCAGTAGATTATACACTGAAGCTTTCTTT; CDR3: CASRLYTEAFF
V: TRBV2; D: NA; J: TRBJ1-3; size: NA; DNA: TGTGCCAGCAGTGAGCAAGCAGGGGTCTCTGGAAACACCATATATTTT; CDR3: CASSEQAGVSGNTIYF
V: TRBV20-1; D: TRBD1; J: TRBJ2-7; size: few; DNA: TGCAGTGCTAGTGGACAGGGATCCTACGAGCAGTACTTC; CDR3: CSASGQGSYEQYF
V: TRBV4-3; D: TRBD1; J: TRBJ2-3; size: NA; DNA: TGCGCCGTCAACAGGGGCAGGGCAGATACGCAGTATTTT; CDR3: CAVNRGRADTQYF
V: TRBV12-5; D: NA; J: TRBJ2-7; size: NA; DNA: TGTGCTAGTGGTGCGGACAGAGGGAATTGGGTCGAGCAGTACTTC; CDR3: CASGADRGNWVEQYF
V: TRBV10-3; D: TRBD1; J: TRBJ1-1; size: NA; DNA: TGTGCCATCAGTGCATTCGGACAGGTCGGCACTGAAGCTTTCTTT; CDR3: CAISAFGQVGTEAFF
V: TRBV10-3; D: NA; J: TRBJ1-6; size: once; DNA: TGTGCCCCACTATACCCCCGGCCGGACAGATATTCACCCCTCCACTTT; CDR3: CAPLYPRPDRYSPLHF
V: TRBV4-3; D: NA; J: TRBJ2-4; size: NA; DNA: TGCGCCAGCAGCCAAGTACTAGCCGGGGTCAAAAACATTCAGTACTTC; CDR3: CASSQVLAGVKNIQYF
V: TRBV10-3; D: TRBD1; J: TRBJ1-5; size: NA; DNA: TGTGCCACCTCCAAGGACAGGGATTATCAGCCCCAGCATTTT; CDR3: CATSKDRDYQPQHF
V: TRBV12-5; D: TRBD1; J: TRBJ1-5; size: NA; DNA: TGTGCTAGTGGTTTGCGAACCGCCGGACAGGGATCCAATCAGCCCCAGCATTTT; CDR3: CASGLRTAGQGSNQPQHF
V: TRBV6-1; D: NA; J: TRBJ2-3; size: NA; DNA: TGTGCCAGCAGTGAGGTTAGCGGTCAGGGTACGCAGTATTTT; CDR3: CASSEVSGQGTQYF
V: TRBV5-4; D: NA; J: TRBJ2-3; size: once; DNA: TGTGCCAGCAGCTTTTTCGGGGGTTCCCCAGATACGCAGTATTTT; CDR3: CASSFFGGSPDTQYF
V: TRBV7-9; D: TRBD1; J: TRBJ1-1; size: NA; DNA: TGTGCCAGCAGCATAACAGGGGCCGGTAACACTGAAGCTTTCTTT; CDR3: CASSITGAGNTEAFF
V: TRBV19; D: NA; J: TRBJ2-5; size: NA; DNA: TGTGCCAGTAGTATCCCTCGGGAACGGGAGACCCAGTACTTC; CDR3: CASSIPRERETQYF